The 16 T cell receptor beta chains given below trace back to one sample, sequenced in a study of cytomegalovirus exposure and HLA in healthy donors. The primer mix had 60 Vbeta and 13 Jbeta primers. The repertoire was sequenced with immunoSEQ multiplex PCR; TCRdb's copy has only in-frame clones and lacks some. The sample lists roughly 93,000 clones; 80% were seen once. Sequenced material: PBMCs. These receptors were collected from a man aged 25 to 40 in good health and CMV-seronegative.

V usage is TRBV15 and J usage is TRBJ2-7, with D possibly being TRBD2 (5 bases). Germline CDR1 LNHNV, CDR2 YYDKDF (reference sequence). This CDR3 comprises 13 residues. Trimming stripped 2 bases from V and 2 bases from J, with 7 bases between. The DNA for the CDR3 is TGTGCCACCAGCAGACCCGGGGCCTACGAGCAGTACTTC. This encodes CATSRPGAYEQYF.

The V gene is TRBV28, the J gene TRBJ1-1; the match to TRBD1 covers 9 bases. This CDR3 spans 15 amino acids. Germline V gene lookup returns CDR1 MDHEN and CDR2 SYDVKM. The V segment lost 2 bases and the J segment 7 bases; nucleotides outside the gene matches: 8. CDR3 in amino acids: CASSLIGQGTHEAFF. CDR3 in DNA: TGTGCCAGCAGTTTAATAGGACAGGGGACACATGAAGCTTTCTTT.

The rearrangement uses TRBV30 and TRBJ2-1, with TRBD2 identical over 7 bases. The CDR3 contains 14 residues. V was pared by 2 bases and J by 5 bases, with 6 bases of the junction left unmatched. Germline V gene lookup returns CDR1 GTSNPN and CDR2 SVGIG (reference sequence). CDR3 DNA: TGTGCCTGGAGTAAACTAGCGTTAAACAATGAGCAGTTCTTC. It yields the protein CAWSKLALNNEQFF.

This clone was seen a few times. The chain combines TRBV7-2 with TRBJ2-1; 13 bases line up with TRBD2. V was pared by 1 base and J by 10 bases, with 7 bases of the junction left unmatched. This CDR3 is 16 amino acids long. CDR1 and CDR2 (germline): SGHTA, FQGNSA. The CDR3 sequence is CASSLELAGGLGEQFF. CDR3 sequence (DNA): TGTGCCAGCAGCTTAGAACTAGCGGGAGGGCTGGGGGAGCAGTTCTTC.

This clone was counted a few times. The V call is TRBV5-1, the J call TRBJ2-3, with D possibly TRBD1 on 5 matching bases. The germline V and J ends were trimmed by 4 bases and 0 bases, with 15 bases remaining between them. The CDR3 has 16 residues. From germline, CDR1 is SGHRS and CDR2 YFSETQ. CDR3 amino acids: CASSTPPGSSTDTQYF. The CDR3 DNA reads TGCGCCAGCAGCACCCCCCCAGGGTCGAGCACAGATACGCAGTATTTT.

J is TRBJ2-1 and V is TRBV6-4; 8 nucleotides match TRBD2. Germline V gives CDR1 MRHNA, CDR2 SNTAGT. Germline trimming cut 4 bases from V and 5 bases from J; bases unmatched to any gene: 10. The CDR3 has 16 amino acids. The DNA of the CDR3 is TGTGCCAGCAGTGCCGATTCGGGCGGGGGGAACAATGAGCAGTTCTTC. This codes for CASSADSGGGNNEQFF.

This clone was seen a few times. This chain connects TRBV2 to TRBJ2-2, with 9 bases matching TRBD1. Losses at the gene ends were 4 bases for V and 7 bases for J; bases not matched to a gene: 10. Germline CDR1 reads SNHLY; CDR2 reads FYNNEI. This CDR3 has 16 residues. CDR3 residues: CASSATYRGRIGELFF. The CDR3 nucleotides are TGTGCCAGCAGTGCCACATACAGGGGGCGTATCGGGGAGCTGTTTTTT.

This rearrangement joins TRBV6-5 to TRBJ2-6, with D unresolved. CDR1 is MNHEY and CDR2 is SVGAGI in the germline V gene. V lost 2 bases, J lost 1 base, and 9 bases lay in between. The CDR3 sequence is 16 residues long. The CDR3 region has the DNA TGTGCCAGCAGTTACGACACCAGTTCTGGGGCCAACGTCCTGACTTTC. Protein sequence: CASSYDTSSGANVLTF.

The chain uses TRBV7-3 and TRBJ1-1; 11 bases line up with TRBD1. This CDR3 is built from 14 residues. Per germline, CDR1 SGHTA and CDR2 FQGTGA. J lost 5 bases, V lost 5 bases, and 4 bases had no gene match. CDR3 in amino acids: CASSPGTGGTEAFF. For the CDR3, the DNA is TGTGCCAGCAGCCCAGGGACAGGGGGAACTGAAGCTTTCTTT.

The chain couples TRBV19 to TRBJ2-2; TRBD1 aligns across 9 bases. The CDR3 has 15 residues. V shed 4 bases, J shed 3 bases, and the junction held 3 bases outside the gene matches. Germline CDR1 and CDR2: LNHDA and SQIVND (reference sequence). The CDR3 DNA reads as TGTGCCAGTAGTAGGACAGGGGACGACACCGGGGAGCTGTTTTTT. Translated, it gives CASSRTGDDTGELFF.

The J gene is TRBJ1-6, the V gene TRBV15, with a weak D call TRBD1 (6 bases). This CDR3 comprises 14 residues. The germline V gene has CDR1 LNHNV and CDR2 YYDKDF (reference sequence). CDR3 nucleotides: TGTGCTACGGGGACACCCTCCTATAATTCACCCCTCCACTTT. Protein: CATGTPSYNSPLHF.

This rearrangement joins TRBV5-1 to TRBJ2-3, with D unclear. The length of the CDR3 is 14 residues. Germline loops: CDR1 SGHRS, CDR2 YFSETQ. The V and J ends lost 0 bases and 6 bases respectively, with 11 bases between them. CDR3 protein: CASSLASESDTQYF. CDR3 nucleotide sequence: TGCGCCAGCAGCTTGGCCAGTGAAAGTGATACGCAGTATTTT.

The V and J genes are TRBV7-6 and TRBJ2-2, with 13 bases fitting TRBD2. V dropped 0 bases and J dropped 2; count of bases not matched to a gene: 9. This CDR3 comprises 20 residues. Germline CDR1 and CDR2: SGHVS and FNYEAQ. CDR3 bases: TGTGCCAGCAGCTTAGCGCCCATTACTAGCGGGGGGGCTAACACCGGGGAGCTGTTTTTT. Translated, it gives CASSLAPITSGGANTGELFF.

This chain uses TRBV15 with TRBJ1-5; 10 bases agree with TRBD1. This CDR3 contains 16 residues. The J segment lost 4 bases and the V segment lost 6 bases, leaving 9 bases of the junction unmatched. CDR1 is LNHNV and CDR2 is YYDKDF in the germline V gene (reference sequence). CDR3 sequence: CATRKLPGQGNQPQHF. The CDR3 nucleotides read TGTGCCACCAGAAAGCTTCCGGGACAGGGGAATCAGCCCCAGCATTTT. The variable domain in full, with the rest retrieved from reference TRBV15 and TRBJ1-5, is DAMVIQNPRYQVTQFGKPVTLSCSQTLNHNVMYWYQQKSSQAPKLLFHYYDKDFNNEADTPDNFQSRRPNTSFCFLDIRSPGLGDTAMYLCATRKLPGQGNQPQHFGDGTRLSIL.

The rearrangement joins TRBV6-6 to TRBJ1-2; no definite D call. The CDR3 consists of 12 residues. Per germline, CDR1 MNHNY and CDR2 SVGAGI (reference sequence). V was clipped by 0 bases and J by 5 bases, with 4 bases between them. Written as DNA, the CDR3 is TGTGCCAGCAGTTACTCCCTGTATGGCTACACCTTC. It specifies CASSYSLYGYTF.

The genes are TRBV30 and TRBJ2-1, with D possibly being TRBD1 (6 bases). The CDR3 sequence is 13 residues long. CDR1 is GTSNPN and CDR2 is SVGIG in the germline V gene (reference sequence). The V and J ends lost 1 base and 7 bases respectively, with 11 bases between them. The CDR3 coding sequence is TGTGCCTGGAGTGGAACAGGGTGGAATGAGCAGTTCTTC. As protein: CAWSGTGWNEQFF.